Listed below are T cell receptor beta chains from one sample, sequenced in a study of T cell responses to AZD1222 COVID-19 vaccine. Sequencing used immunoSEQ multiplex PCR; TCRdb keeps in-frame clones, though not all of them. This sample carries tens of thousands of clones, roughly 84% of them seen once, and the ten largest clones take 20%. Here the sequenced sample was peripheral blood, taken on day 0 of MenACWY control vaccination. These receptors were taken from an adult in good health. CDR3s include the opening cysteine and the closing phenylalanine or tryptophan. D genes are given only for firm matches. Rows may omit the clone size; those that give it use once, few, many or a size class.

V gene	D gene	J gene	clone size	CDR3 DNA	CDR3 protein
TRBV11-2	NA	TRBJ1-4	few	TGTGCCAGCAGCTGGCGTGCTGGAGAAAAACTGTTTTTT	CASSWRAGEKLFF
TRBV29-1	NA	TRBJ2-1	NA	TGCAGCGTTCGCCGGCAGGTAGACGCATTGGATGAGCAGTTCTTC	CSVRRQVDALDEQFF
TRBV9	TRBD2	TRBJ2-1	NA	TGTGCCAGCAGCCCGGGAGGGGGACCCAGCTCCTACAATGAGCAGTTCTTC	CASSPGGGPSSYNEQFF
TRBV29-1	TRBD1	TRBJ1-3	NA	TGCAGCGTACGACAGGGGAGGAACACCATATATTTT	CSVRQGRNTIYF
TRBV3-1/TRBV3-2	NA	TRBJ2-3	NA	TGTGCCAGCAGCCAAAGCACAGATACGCAGTATTTT	CASSQSTDTQYF
TRBV11-2	TRBD2	TRBJ2-5	once	TGTGCCAGCAGCTTAGCGCCGGGACTAGCGGACGGGGCGACCCAGTACTTC	CASSLAPGLADGATQYF
TRBV11-2	NA	TRBJ2-2	NA	TGTGCCAGCAGCTTGGGGGGACTACAGGGGCCGGCGATCCCCGGGGAGCTGTTTTTT	CASSLGGLQGPAIPGELFF
TRBV11-2	NA	TRBJ1-1	NA	TGTGCCAGCAGCCTAACAGGGTCGCGGGGTGAAGCTTTCTTT	CASSLTGSRGEAFF
TRBV11-2	NA	TRBJ1-5	NA	TGTGCCAGCAGCCCCTTCCCTAGCAATCAGCCCCAGCATTTT	CASSPFPSNQPQHF
TRBV11-2	TRBD2	TRBJ2-3	NA	TGTGCCAGCAGCTTAGTAGGTGGGGGGGGCACAGATACGCAGTATTTT	CASSLVGGGGTDTQYF
TRBV5-1	NA	TRBJ2-7	NA	TGCGCCAGCAGCCTGGACGCGCATAGTTACGAGCAGTACTTC	CASSLDAHSYEQYF